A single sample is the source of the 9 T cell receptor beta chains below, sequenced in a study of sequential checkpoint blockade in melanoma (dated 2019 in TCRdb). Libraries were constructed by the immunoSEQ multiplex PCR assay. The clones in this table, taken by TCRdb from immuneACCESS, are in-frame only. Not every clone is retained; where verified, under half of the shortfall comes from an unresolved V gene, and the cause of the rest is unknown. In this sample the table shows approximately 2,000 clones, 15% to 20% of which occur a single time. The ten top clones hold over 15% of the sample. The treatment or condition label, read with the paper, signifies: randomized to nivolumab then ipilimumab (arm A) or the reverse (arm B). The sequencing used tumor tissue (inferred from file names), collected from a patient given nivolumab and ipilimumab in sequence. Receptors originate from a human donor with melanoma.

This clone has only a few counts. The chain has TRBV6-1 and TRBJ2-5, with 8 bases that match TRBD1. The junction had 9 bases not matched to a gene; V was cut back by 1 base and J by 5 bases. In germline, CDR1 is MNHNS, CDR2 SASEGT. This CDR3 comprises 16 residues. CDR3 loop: CASSEGTGSRGETQYF. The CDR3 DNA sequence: TGTGCCAGCAGTGAAGGGACAGGGTCCAGGGGCGAGACCCAGTACTTC.

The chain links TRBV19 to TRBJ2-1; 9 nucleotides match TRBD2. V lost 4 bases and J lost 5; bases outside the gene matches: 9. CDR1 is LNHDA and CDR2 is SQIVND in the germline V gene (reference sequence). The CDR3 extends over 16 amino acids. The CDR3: CASSTPFAGGDNEQFF. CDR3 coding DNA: TGTGCCAGTAGTACTCCCTTCGCGGGGGGGGACAATGAGCAGTTCTTC.

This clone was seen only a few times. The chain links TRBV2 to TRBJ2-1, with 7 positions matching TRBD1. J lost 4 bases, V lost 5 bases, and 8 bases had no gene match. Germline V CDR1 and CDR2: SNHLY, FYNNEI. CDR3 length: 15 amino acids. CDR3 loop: CASSIQGSYYNEQFF. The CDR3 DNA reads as TGTGCCAGCAGTATACAGGGGTCGTATTACAATGAGCAGTTCTTC.

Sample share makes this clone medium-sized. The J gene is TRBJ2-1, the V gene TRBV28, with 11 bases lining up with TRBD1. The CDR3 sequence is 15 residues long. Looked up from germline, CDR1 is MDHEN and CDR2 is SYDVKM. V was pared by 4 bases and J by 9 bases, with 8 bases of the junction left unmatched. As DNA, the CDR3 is TGTGCCAGCAGTTATCGGACAGGGGGCATTTTTGAGCAGTTCTTC. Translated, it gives CASSYRTGGIFEQFF.

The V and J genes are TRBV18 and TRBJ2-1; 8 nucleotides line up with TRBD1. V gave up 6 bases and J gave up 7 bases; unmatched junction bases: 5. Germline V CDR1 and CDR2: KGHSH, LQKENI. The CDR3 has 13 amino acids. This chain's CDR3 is CASSRTGQNEQFF. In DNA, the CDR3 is TGTGCCAGCTCCCGGACAGGGCAGAATGAGCAGTTCTTC.

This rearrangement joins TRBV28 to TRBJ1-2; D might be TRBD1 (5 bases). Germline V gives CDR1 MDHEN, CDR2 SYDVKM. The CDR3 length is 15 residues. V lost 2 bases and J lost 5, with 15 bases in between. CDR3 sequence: CASSLMGTLRYGYTF. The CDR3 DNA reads TGTGCCAGCAGTTTAATGGGGACCCTTCGGTATGGCTACACCTTC.

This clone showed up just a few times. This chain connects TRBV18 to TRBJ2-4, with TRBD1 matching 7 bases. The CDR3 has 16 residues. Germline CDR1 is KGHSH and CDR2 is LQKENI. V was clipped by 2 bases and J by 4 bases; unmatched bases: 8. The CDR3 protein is CASSPLPGQSKNIQYF. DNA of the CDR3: TGTGCCAGCTCACCATTACCGGGACAGTCAAAAAACATTCAGTACTTC. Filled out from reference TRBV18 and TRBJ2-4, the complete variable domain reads NAGVMQNPRHLVRRRGQEARLRCSPMKGHSHVYWYRQLPEEGLKFMVYLQKENIIDESGMPKERFSAEFPKEGPSILRIQQVVRGDSAAYFCASSPLPGQSKNIQYFGAGTRLSVL.

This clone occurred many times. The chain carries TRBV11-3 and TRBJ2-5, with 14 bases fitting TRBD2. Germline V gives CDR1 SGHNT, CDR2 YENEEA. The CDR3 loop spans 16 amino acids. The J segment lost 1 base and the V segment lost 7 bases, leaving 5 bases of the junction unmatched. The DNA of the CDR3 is TGTGCCAGCACCCAAGGACTAGCGGGGGGCCAAGAGACCCAGTACTTC. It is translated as CASTQGLAGGQETQYF.

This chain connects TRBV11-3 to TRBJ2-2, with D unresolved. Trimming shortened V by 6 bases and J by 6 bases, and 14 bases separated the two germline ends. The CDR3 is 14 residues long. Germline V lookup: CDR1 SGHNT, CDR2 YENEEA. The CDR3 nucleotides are TGTGCCAGCAGTACGGGTCTTATGGCCGGGGAGCTGTTTTTT. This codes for CASSTGLMAGELFF.